Below are 10 T cell receptor beta chains sequenced from a single sample in a study of T cells in Graves' hyperthyroidism and ophthalmopathy. Regions amplified from RNA transcripts were the TCR beta CDR3 regions. HTBI primers were the set used in a first-round RT-PCR of the TCR CDR3. TCRdb processed the multiplex PCR reads anew with MiXCR; each CDR3 protein has one entry. This sample carries roughly 290,000 distinct CDR3 sequences, over 15% of them seen once, and the ten largest clones take roughly 53%. The sequenced sample consisted of blood. All receptors come from a woman between 55 and 75 years old with Graves' ophthalmopathy.

This clonotype was counted between two and nine times. This chain connects TRBV3-1 to TRBJ2-2; a possible D gene is TRBD1 (6 bases). Trimming pared 4 bases from V and 7 bases from J, leaving 10 bases between. The CDR3 covers 13 residues. Germline V gene lookup returns CDR1 LGHDT and CDR2 YNNKEL (reference sequence). CDR3 protein: CASSRTGIGELFF. CDR3 sequence (DNA): TGTGCCAGCAGCCGCACAGGGATCGGGGAGCTGTTTTTT.

About this clonotype: Possible read error: a much larger clone is one base away. V is TRBV11-1 and J is TRBJ2-2; D remains ambiguous. CDR1 and CDR2 (germline): SGHAT, FQDESV (reference sequence). V was cut by 0 bases and J by 9 bases, with 14 bases left in between. The CDR3 consists of 15 residues. CDR3: CASSLAHGRTRELFF. The CDR3 region has the DNA TGTGCCAGCAGCTTAGCGCATGGGCGAACCCGGGAGCTGTTTTTT.

This clonotype has just a few counts. The chain's CDR3 is CASRTLQGTYGYTF. In DNA, the CDR3 is TGTGCCAGTAGAACATTACAGGGGACCTATGGCTACACCTTC. This chain links TRBV19 with TRBJ1-2; 7 nucleotides align to TRBD1. CDR3 length equals 14 residues. V was clipped by 6 bases and J by 4 bases; unmatched bases: 8. CDR1 LNHDA and CDR2 SQIVND come from the germline V gene (reference sequence).

This clonotype was counted at least ten times. This chain joins TRBV4-3 and TRBJ1-1; D gene ambiguous. CDR3 size: 14 residues. Per the germline V gene, CDR1 is LGHNA and CDR2 is YSLEER. The V end lost 1 base, the J end lost 3 bases, and 9 bases lay between the germline ends. CDR3 DNA: TGCGCCAGCAGCCAAGTCGGCCGGGACACTGAAGCTTTCTTT. The encoded protein is CASSQVGRDTEAFF.

The table lists this clonotype with many counts. The chain employs TRBV20-1 and TRBJ2-4; 11 bases align to TRBD2. The germline V gene has CDR1 DFQATT and CDR2 SNEGSKA (reference sequence). With V trimmed by 7 bases and J by 0 bases, 8 bases remained unmatched. The CDR3 spans 16 residues. CDR3 in DNA: TGCAGTGGTACGGGACTAGCGGATCTAGCCAAAAACATTCAGTACTTC. Its protein product is CSGTGLADLAKNIQYF.

The table lists this clonotype with many counts. The chain joins TRBV2 to TRBJ1-5; 7 bases are shared with TRBD1. The germline gives CDR1 SNHLY, CDR2 FYNNEI. This CDR3 spans 14 amino acids. V was pared by 6 bases and J by 5 bases, with 7 bases of the junction left unmatched. CDR3 sequence reads: CASRKGQTDQPQHF. The CDR3 nucleotides read TGTGCCAGCAGAAAGGGACAGACTGATCAGCCCCAGCATTTT.

In this sample, this clonotype turned up many times. The rearrangement links TRBV5-5 to TRBJ1-4, with no clear D. The CDR3 has 17 amino acids. Germline values: CDR1 SGHKS, CDR2 YYEKEE (reference sequence). V was trimmed by 0 bases and J by 3 bases, leaving 15 bases between them. The CDR3 region has the DNA TGTGCCAGCAGCTTGGCTCGCCCACAACACGCTAATGAAAAACTGTTTTTT. Translated, it gives CASSLARPQHANEKLFF.

Concerning this clonotype: Possible read error: a much larger clone is one base away. V usage is TRBV10-3 and J usage is TRBJ1-2; D unclear. Germline lookup yields CDR1 ENHRY and CDR2 SYGVKD. V was cut by 3 bases and J by 10 bases, with 18 bases left in between. This CDR3 is built from 14 residues. This chain's CDR3 is CAISEMPQEDDYTF. The CDR3 DNA reads TGTGCCATCAGTGAAATGCCCCAGGAAGATGACTACACCTTC.

The gene calls are TRBV5-1 and TRBJ1-5, with D unresolved. Germline CDR1 and CDR2: SGHRS and YFSETQ. This CDR3 region has 14 residues. V dropped 1 base and J dropped 7 bases, with 12 bases sitting between them. This CDR3 is CASSLTSPDQPQHF. The DNA of the CDR3 is TGCGCCAGCAGCTTGACCTCCCCCGACCAGCCCCAGCATTTT.

V gene TRBV19 combines with J gene TRBJ1-3; no clear D. The CDR3 runs to 12 residues. The germline V and J ends were trimmed by 3 bases and 4 bases, with 4 bases remaining between them. From germline, CDR1 is LNHDA and CDR2 SQIVND (reference sequence). The CDR3 reads CASSMRGNTIYF. The CDR3 region has the DNA TGTGCCAGTAGTATGCGAGGAAACACCATATATTTT.